This TCR beta chain was sequenced in a study of molecular identifiers for immune sequencing clone quantification. Across the whole study: Four of five RNA aliquots from around 20,000 or 100,000 naive CD8 T cells were sequenced.

V was pared by 1 base and J by 3 bases, with 13 bases between. The CDR3 length is 15 residues. Germline lookup yields CDR1 LGHDT and CDR2 YNNKEL (reference sequence). TCRdb re-called the PCR reads with MiXCR, one entry per CDR3 protein. Among under 350,000 distinct CDR3 sequences listed, about a quarter were seen once. Overall study findings and caveats: Clones that had above 20 RNA copies took up over 99% of effector molecules but under 1% in naive cells.

Remarks on this clonotype: Its antigen is unknown.

The V and J genes are TRBV3-1 and TRBJ2-7; D is perhaps TRBD2 (6 bases). The sample taken for sequencing was naive CD8+ T cells from blood, with Jurkat cell RNA spiked in. Subset noted: FACS-sorted CD8+CD4-CCR7+CD45RA+ naive T cells. The clonotype comes from a human donor in good health. Some libraries in this study had Jurkat cell RNA spiked in. CDR3 in amino acids: CASSQVLGLNYEQYF. The CDR3 region has the DNA TGTGCCAGCAGCCAAGTTCTTGGACTAAACTACGAGCAGTACTTC.